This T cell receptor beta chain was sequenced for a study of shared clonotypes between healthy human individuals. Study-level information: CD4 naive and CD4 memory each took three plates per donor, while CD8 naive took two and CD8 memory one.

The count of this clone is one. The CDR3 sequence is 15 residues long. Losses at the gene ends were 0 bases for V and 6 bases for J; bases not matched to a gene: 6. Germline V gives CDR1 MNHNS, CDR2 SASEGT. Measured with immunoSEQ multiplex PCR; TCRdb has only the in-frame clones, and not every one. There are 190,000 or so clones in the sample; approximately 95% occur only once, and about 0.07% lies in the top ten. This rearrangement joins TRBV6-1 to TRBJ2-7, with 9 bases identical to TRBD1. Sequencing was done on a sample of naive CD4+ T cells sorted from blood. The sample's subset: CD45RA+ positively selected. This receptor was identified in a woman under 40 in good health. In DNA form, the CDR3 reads TGTGCCAGCAGTGAAGCGACAGGGGGTCGAGTCGAGCAGTACTTC. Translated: CASSEATGGRVEQYF.